The 21 T cell receptor beta chains reported below all come from one sample, sequenced in a study of blood T cell repertoires in COVID-19. Produced via immunoSEQ multiplex PCR; TCRdb's table is partial and in-frame only. The table lists over 20,000 clones, about 83% of them singletons. Material for sequencing was peripheral blood. All receptors derive from a human donor in a cohort sampled during active COVID-19.

The chain has TRBV19 and TRBJ1-5; perhaps TRBD1 as D (5 bases). Germline CDR1 reads LNHDA; CDR2 reads SQIVND (reference sequence). The CDR3 extends over 14 amino acids. The V gene lost 3 bases and the J gene lost 4 bases, with 10 bases spanning the gap. The CDR3 is CASSMARANQPQHF. CDR3 in DNA: TGTGCCAGTAGTATGGCCAGGGCAAATCAGCCCCAGCATTTT.

The V and J genes are TRBV19 and TRBJ1-1, with a tentative D call TRBD1 (5 bases). Germline V gene sequence: CDR1 LNHDA, CDR2 SQIVND (reference sequence). The CDR3 loop spans 15 amino acids. V lost 9 bases and J lost 0, with 17 bases in between. CDR3 sequence (DNA): TGTGCCAGCGACCGGGGAGGGGTCATGAACACTGAAGCTTTCTTT. Translating it yields CASDRGGVMNTEAFF.

This clone was seen only once. This rearrangement joins TRBV11-3 to TRBJ2-1; 9 positions match TRBD2. Germline V CDR1 and CDR2: SGHNT, YENEEA. The CDR3 is 15 amino acids. With V trimmed by 3 bases and J by 4 bases, 4 bases remained unmatched. CDR3 in amino acids: CASSLTSGSYNEQFF. The CDR3 DNA sequence: TGTGCCAGCAGCTTGACTAGCGGTTCTTACAATGAGCAGTTCTTC.

There are a few counts of this clone. The chain joins TRBV28 to TRBJ1-3, with 8 bases lining up with TRBD1. CDR1 MDHEN and CDR2 SYDVKM come from the germline V gene. Trimming at V came to 6 bases and at J to 4 bases, leaving 2 bases not matched to a gene. CDR3 length equals 13 residues. For the CDR3, the DNA is TGTGCCAGCAGCCGGACAGGGGGAAACACCATATATTTT. Amino acids: CASSRTGGNTIYF.

CDR3 sequence: CAIRAEQGHNTGELFF. CDR3 DNA: TGTGCCATCAGAGCCGAACAGGGCCATAACACCGGGGAGCTGTTTTTT. The chain has TRBV10-3 and TRBJ2-2; possible D gene TRBD1, 6 bases. This CDR3 has 16 residues. Trimming cost V 6 bases and J 2 bases, with 16 bases left between them. Germline CDR1 and CDR2: ENHRY and SYGVKD.

This chain links TRBV9 with TRBJ1-2; 7 bases align to TRBD1. Trimming took 2 bases from V and 6 from J; bases not matched to a gene: 7. Germline V gene sequence: CDR1 SGDLS, CDR2 YYNGEE. The CDR3 contains 14 residues. In DNA, the CDR3 is TGTGCCAGCAGCGTTCTCTCCGGGACAGATGGCTACACCTTC. It yields the protein CASSVLSGTDGYTF.

This clone has a single count. The rearrangement uses TRBV6-5 and TRBJ1-1, with D tentatively TRBD1 (6 bases). This CDR3 region has 16 residues. V lost 0 bases and J lost 13, with 24 bases in between. CDR1 MNHEY and CDR2 SVGAGI come from the germline V gene. The CDR3 nucleotides are TGTGCCAGCAGTTACTCCGGGGCTGGGGGCGCCGGGACTAGTTTCTTT. Translating it yields CASSYSGAGGAGTSFF.

The V gene is TRBV29-1, the J gene TRBJ2-7; weak D call: TRBD2 (6 bases). V gave up 4 bases and J gave up 3 bases, with 10 bases separating them. This CDR3 comprises 12 residues. Germline CDR1 and CDR2: SQVTM and ANQGSEA. CDR3 in amino acids: CSVGRGGYEQYF. DNA of the CDR3: TGCAGCGTTGGTCGGGGAGGCTACGAGCAGTACTTC.

The chain joins TRBV19 to TRBJ1-4; 7 positions match TRBD1. Germline CDR1 is LNHDA and CDR2 is SQIVND (reference sequence). V lost 6 bases to trimming and J lost 5 bases; unmatched junction nucleotides: 6. This CDR3 comprises 14 residues. CDR3 coding DNA: TGTGCCAGTAGGATGGGACAGAACAATGAAAAACTGTTTTTT. Translation: CASRMGQNNEKLFF.

This chain links TRBV18 with TRBJ1-2, with TRBD1 identical over 7 bases. Germline V CDR1 and CDR2: KGHSH, LQKENI. This CDR3 has 17 residues. J gave up 2 bases and V 0 bases, and 9 bases lay outside the gene matches. The CDR3 here is CASSPPNRGSTNYGYTF. CDR3 DNA sequence: TGTGCCAGCTCACCACCGAACAGGGGATCGACCAACTATGGCTACACCTTC.

This clone was picked up one time. The rearrangement joins TRBV4-3 to TRBJ1-4; tentative D call: TRBD1 (5 bases). The CDR3 length is 15 residues. Germline V gene data show CDR1 as LGHNA and CDR2 as YSLEER. The V and J ends lost 0 bases and 8 bases respectively, with 13 bases between them. DNA for the CDR3: TGCGCCAGCAGCCAAGAGGTAGGGGAGGGAGAAAAACTGTTTTTT. It yields the protein CASSQEVGEGEKLFF.

The chain links TRBV9 to TRBJ2-3, with D uncertain. Germline CDR1 reads SGDLS; CDR2 reads YYNGEE. This CDR3 has 13 residues. The ends were cut back, 4 bases at V and 6 bases at J, with 12 bases in the middle. This CDR3 reads CASSTRSSDTQYF. CDR3 DNA sequence: TGTGCCAGCAGCACTCGGTCGTCCGATACGCAGTATTTT.

The chain employs TRBV2 and TRBJ1-4, with unresolved D. CDR3 length: 11 amino acids. Germline V gives CDR1 SNHLY, CDR2 FYNNEI. The germline V and J ends were trimmed by 5 bases and 12 bases, with 10 bases remaining between them. Written as DNA, the CDR3 is TGTGCCAGCAGTTTGGCCCGGGAACTGTTTTTT. As protein: CASSLARELFF.

This clone was counted only a few times. The rearrangement uses TRBV3-1 (or the pseudogene TRBV3-2) and TRBJ2-7, with D possibly being TRBD1 (6 bases). Per germline, CDR1 LGHDT and CDR2 YNNKEL (reference sequence). The V and J ends lost 0 bases and 7 bases respectively, with 13 bases between them. This CDR3 region has 14 residues. The CDR3: CASSQESLDREQYF. Written as DNA, the CDR3 is TGTGCCAGCAGCCAAGAGAGCTTGGACAGAGAGCAGTACTTC.

This clone has only a few counts. In nucleotides, the CDR3 is TGCGCCAGCAGCTGGACGCAGGGGGCTGAAGCTTTCTTT. This codes for CASSWTQGAEAFF. The gene calls are TRBV5-1 and TRBJ1-1, with 7 bases that match TRBD1. The CDR3 runs 13 residues. Germline V gene data show CDR1 as SGHRS and CDR2 as YFSETQ. V trimming: 3 bases; J trimming: 6 bases; junction bases outside the gene matches: 5. The full variable domain, with the rest looked up from reference TRBV5-1 and TRBJ1-1, is KAGVTQTPRYLIKTRGQQVTLSCSPISGHRSVSWYQQTPGQGLQFLFEYFSETQRNKGNFPGRFSGRQFSNSRSEMNVSTLELGDSALYLCASSWTQGAEAFFGQGTRLTVV.

This clone was seen a handful of times. The V gene is TRBV11-3, the J gene TRBJ2-5; a weak D match, TRBD1 (5 bases). The V end was cut by 1 base, the J end by 8 bases, with 11 bases between. The length of the CDR3 is 13 residues. The V gene's germline CDR1 is SGHNT and CDR2 YENEEA. Here the CDR3 DNA reads TGTGCCAGCAGCTTAGGGGCGGACACCACCCAGTACTTC. The encoded protein is CASSLGADTTQYF.

The chain carries TRBV11-2 and TRBJ1-1; D perhaps matches TRBD1 (5 bases). This CDR3 spans 14 amino acids. V lost 5 bases and J lost 1, with 11 bases in between. Germline V gene lookup returns CDR1 SGHAT and CDR2 FQNNGV. CDR3 bases: TGTGCCAGCAGCGCGGGGACCGAGAACACTGAAGCTTTCTTT. Translated, it gives CASSAGTENTEAFF.

The chain carries TRBV6-2 or TRBV6-3 and TRBJ2-1; the match to TRBD2 covers 7 bases. The CDR3 totals 15 residues. In germline, CDR1 is MNHEY, CDR2 SVGEGT. V shed 0 bases, J shed 5 bases, and the junction held 4 bases outside the gene matches. For the CDR3, the DNA is TGTGCCAGCAGTTACTCGGCTAGCGGAGACAATGAGCAGTTCTTC. Protein product: CASSYSASGDNEQFF.

The chain carries TRBV6-5 and TRBJ2-5, with 11 bases identical to TRBD2. V lost 6 bases and J lost 5; bases outside the gene matches: 8. Germline V gives CDR1 MNHEY, CDR2 SVGAGI. This CDR3 has 15 amino acids. The CDR3 sequence is CASSRGLAGVETQYF. The CDR3 DNA follows: TGTGCCAGCAGCCGTGGACTAGCGGGCGTGGAGACCCAGTACTTC.

CDR3 in DNA: TGTGCCAGTAGTCCCGTACTACAGGGTGCACCCCTCCACTTT. Its protein product is CASSPVLQGAPLHF. The gene calls are TRBV19 and TRBJ1-6; maybe TRBD1 (6 bases). The germline V and J ends were trimmed by 5 bases and 11 bases, with 16 bases remaining between them. Germline loops: CDR1 LNHDA, CDR2 SQIVND (reference sequence). The CDR3 sequence is 14 residues long.

This chain joins TRBV6-5 and TRBJ1-1; possible D gene TRBD1, 6 bases. V was pared by 1 base and J by 4 bases, with 13 bases between. This CDR3 has 15 residues. From germline, CDR1 is MNHEY and CDR2 SVGAGI. Written as DNA, the CDR3 is TGTGCCAGCAGTTACTTTACTACAGGGTCCACTGAAGCTTTCTTT. Encoded protein: CASSYFTTGSTEAFF.